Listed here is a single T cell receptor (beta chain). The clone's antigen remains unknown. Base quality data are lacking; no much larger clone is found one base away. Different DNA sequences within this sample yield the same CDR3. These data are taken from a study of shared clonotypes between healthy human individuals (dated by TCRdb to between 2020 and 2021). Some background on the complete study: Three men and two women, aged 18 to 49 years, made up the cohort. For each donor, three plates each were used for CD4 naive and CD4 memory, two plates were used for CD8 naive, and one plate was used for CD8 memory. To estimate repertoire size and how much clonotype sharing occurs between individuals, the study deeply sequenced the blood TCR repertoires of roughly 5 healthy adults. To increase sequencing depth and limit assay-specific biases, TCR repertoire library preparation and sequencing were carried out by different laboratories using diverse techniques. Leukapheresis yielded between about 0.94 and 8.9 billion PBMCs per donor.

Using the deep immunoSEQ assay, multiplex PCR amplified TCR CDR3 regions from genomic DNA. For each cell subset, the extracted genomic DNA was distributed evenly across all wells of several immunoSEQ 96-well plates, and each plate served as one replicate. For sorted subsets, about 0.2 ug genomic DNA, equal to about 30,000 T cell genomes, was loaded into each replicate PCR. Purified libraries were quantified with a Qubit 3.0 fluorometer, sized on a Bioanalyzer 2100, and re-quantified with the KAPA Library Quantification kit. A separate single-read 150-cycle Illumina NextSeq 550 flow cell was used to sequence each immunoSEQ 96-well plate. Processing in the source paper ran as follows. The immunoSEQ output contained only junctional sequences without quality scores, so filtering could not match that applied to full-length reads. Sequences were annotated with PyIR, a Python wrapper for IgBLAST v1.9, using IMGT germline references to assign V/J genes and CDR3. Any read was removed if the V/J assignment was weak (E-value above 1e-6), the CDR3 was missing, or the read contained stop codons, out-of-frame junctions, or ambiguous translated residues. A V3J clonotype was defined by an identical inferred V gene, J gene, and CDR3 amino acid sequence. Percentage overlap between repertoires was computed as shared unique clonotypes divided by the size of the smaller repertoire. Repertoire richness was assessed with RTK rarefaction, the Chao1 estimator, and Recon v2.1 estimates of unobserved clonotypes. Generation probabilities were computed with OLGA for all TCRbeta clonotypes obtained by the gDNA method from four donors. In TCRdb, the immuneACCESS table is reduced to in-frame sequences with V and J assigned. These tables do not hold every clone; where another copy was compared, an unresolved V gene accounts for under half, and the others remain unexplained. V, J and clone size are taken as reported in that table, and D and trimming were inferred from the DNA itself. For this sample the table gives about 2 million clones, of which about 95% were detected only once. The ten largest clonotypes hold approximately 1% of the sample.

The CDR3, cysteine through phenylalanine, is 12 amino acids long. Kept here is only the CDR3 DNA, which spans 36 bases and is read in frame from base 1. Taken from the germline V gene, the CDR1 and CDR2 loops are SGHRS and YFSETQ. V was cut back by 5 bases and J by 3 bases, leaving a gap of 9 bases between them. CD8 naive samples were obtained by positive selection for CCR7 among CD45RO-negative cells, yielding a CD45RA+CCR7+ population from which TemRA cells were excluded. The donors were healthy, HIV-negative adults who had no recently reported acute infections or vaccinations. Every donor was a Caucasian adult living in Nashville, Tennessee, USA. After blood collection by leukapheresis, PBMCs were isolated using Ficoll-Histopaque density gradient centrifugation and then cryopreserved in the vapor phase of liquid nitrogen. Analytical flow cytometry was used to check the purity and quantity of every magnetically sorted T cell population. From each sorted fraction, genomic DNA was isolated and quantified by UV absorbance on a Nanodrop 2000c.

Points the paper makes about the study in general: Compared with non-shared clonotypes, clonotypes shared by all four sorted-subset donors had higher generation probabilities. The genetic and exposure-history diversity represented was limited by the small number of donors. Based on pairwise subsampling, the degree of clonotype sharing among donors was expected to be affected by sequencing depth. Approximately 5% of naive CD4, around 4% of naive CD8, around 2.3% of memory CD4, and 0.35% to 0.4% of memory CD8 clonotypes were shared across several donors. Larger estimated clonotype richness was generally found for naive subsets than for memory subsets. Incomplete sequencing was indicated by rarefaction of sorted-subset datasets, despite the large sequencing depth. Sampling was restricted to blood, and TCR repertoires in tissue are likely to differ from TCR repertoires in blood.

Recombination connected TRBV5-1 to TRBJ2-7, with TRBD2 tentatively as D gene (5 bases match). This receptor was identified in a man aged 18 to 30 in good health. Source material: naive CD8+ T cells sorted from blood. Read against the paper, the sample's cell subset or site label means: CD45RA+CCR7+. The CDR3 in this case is CASSPAGYEQYF. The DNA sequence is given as TGCGCCAGCAGTCCGGCGGGCTACGAGCAGTACTTC. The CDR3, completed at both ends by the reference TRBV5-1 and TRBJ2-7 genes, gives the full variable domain KAGVTQTPRYLIKTRGQQVTLSCSPISGHRSVSWYQQTPGQGLQFLFEYFSETQRNKGNFPGRFSGRQFSNSRSEMNVSTLELGDSALYLCASSPAGYEQYFGPGTRLTVT.